The present T cell receptor beta chain was sequenced within a study of blood T cell repertoires in COVID-19. The wider study: Acute and convalescent COVID-19 samples came from the United States, Italy and Spain. PBMCs, B-cell-depleted T cells, or T cells provided the cDNA or gDNA that made up the material.

Trimming removed 3 bases at V and 3 bases at J, with 14 bases between. Germline CDR1 is MNHNS and CDR2 is SASEGT. The length of the CDR3 is 16 residues. As originally analysed: From reference gene primer amplification, estimates of nucleated cell counts were derived. Assay used: immunoSEQ multiplex PCR; TCRdb lists only in-frame clones, some missing. V and J calls and clone size are as listed in that table; D and trimming were resolved from the DNA. The sample contains under 250,000 clones, around nine tenths of which appear only once. The sequenced sample was peripheral blood. The TCR comes from a woman in her sixties or seventies with acute or convalescent COVID-19. The chain recombines TRBV6-1 with TRBJ1-4, with a weak D call TRBD1 (6 bases). The CDR3 region has the DNA TGTGCCAGCAGTGATCAAGACAGGACGGCTAATGAAAAACTGTTTTTT. Its translation: CASSDQDRTANEKLFF.